A single TCR beta chain is shown here with its context. Data came from immunoSEQ multiplex PCR; TCRdb stores just in-frame clones and leaves some out. Among some 120,000 clones listed, roughly 84% were seen once. The CDR3 length is 12 residues. Per the germline V gene, CDR1 is SGHTA and CDR2 is FQGNSA. Trimming stripped 5 bases from V and 8 bases from J, with 12 bases between. This specimen belongs to a study of blood T cell repertoires in COVID-19. Study-wide background: Samples of COVID-19 (acute and convalescent) were obtained from the United States, Italy and Spain.

This sequence originates from a man in his sixties with acute or convalescent COVID-19. The sequenced sample was peripheral blood. The chain carries TRBV7-2 and TRBJ1-1, with D possibly TRBD1 on 5 matching bases. CDR3 sequence reads: CASSRTTPEAFF. CDR3 in DNA: TGTGCCAGCAGCCGGACAACCCCAGAAGCTTTCTTT. The complete variable domain, with remaining parts taken from reference TRBV7-2 and TRBJ1-1, reads GAGVSQSPSNKVTEKGKDVELRCDPISGHTALYWYRQSLGQGLEFLIYFQGNSAPDKSGLPSDRFSAERTGGSVSTLTIQRTQQEDSAVYLCASSRTTPEAFFGQGTRLTVV.